The 12 T cell receptor beta chains below come from one sample, sequenced in a study of blood T cell repertoires in COVID-19. Assay used: immunoSEQ multiplex PCR; TCRdb lists only in-frame clones, some missing. The sample includes roughly 300,000 clones, roughly 90% seen only once; the top ten take 1.5% to 2%. Specimen: peripheral blood. These TCRs come from a woman aged 25-40 years with COVID-19, enrolled during active disease.

The rearrangement joins TRBV19 to TRBJ1-1; 9 nucleotides agree with TRBD1. Germline assignment: CDR1 LNHDA and CDR2 SQIVND (reference sequence). The J segment lost 4 bases and the V segment lost 5 bases, leaving 5 bases of the junction unmatched. The CDR3 runs to 14 residues. CDR3 region: CASSPGQGVTEAFF. Here the CDR3 DNA reads TGTGCCAGTAGTCCGGGACAGGGAGTCACTGAAGCTTTCTTT.

The chain has TRBV27 and TRBJ2-7, with 7 bases aligning to TRBD1. With V trimmed by 3 bases and J by 2 bases, 4 bases remained unmatched. Germline-derived CDR1 and CDR2 are MNHEY and SMNVEV (reference sequence). CDR3 size: 14 residues. The CDR3 sequence: CASSFRQGAYEQYV. In nucleotides, the CDR3 is TGTGCCAGCAGTTTCCGGCAGGGGGCCTACGAGCAGTACGTC.

The rearrangement joins TRBV9 to TRBJ1-5, with unresolved D. The CDR3 runs 15 residues. The germline gives CDR1 SGDLS, CDR2 YYNGEE. The V and J ends lost 0 bases and 1 base respectively, with 8 bases between them. Here the CDR3 DNA reads TGTGCCAGCAGCGTAGATTCGGGGAGCAATCAGCCCCAGCATTTT. The encoded protein is CASSVDSGSNQPQHF.

This chain joins TRBV12-3 or TRBV12-4 and TRBJ2-2, with TRBD2 matching over 7 bases. CDR3 length: 12 residues. The J segment lost 5 bases and the V segment lost 8 bases, leaving 2 bases of the junction unmatched. Written as DNA, the CDR3 is TGTGCCAGCTGGGGGGGGACCGGGGAGCTGTTTTTT. It encodes CASWGGTGELFF.

The V gene is TRBV9, the J gene TRBJ1-2; possibly TRBD1 for D (5 bases). The CDR3 consists of 17 residues. Per germline, CDR1 SGDLS and CDR2 YYNGEE. Trimming removed 3 bases from V and 0 bases from J, with 18 bases in between. CDR3 region: CASSARPRQQANYGYTF. CDR3 DNA sequence: TGTGCCAGCAGCGCGCGTCCCCGACAGCAAGCTAACTATGGCTACACCTTC.

This clone appeared a single time. The rearrangement joins TRBV12-5 to TRBJ2-7, with 9 bases lining up with TRBD1. The junction had 4 bases not matched to a gene; V was cut back by 4 bases and J by 3 bases. This CDR3 is built from 14 residues. CDR1 and CDR2 (germline): LGHNT, FRNRAP. Here the CDR3 DNA reads TGTGCTAGTGGTTCCGGGACAGGGCACTACGAGCAGTACTTC. This gives the protein CASGSGTGHYEQYF.

The chain employs TRBV4-1 and TRBJ2-1; tentative D call: TRBD1 (6 bases). Germline V CDR1 and CDR2: MGHRA, YSYEKL. Deletions cut 1 base from V and 9 bases from J, with 22 bases between. The CDR3 is 17 residues long. This CDR3 is CASSQVATPIRGGEQFF. In DNA form, the CDR3 reads TGCGCCAGCAGCCAAGTAGCGACACCGATCAGGGGTGGTGAGCAGTTCTTC.

The rearrangement links TRBV5-1 to TRBJ2-7; 8 nucleotides match TRBD1. CDR3 length equals 13 residues. Unmatched junction bases numbered 5, after V lost 3 bases and J lost 6 bases. Germline loops: CDR1 SGHRS, CDR2 YFSETQ. The CDR3 bases are TGCGCCAGCAGCTGGCGGACAGGGACCGAGCAGTACGTC. Translation: CASSWRTGTEQYV.

The rearrangement uses TRBV7-2 and TRBJ2-7; D is unresolved. The CDR3 has 12 amino acids. V was pared by 5 bases and J by 6 bases, with 11 bases between. Looked up from germline, CDR1 is SGHTA and CDR2 is FQGNSA. The CDR3 DNA is TGTGCCAGCAGCCGCATGAACGGCGAGCAGTACTTC. It translates to CASSRMNGEQYF.

The J gene is TRBJ1-1, the V gene TRBV3-1 (or the pseudogene TRBV3-2); possibly TRBD1 for D (5 bases). Germline V gives CDR1 LGHDT, CDR2 YNNKEL (reference sequence). Trimming cost V 2 bases and J 10 bases, with 14 bases left between them. This CDR3 contains 13 residues. The CDR3 reads CASSQSLRGGAFF. For the CDR3, the DNA is TGTGCCAGCAGCCAATCCCTCCGGGGGGGAGCTTTCTTT.

The chain has TRBV7-2 and TRBJ1-6, with 10 bases that match TRBD1. The CDR3 covers 17 residues. The ends lost 5 bases at V and 7 bases at J; junction bases unmatched: 11. Germline values: CDR1 SGHTA, CDR2 FQGNSA. The CDR3 DNA reads as TGTGCCAGCAGCCTTTGGTGGAAGGACAGGGGGAATTCACCCCTCCACTTT. Its translation is CASSLWWKDRGNSPLHF.

The chain carries TRBV5-1 and TRBJ2-7, with TRBD2 as a possible D gene (5 bases). V shed 4 bases and J shed 3 bases, with 17 bases lying between them. The CDR3 is 15 amino acids. Germline CDR1 and CDR2: SGHRS and YFSETQ. The CDR3 DNA is TGCGCCAGCAGCCCCCAAAACGGGAACGGCTACGAGCAGTACTTC. Amino acids: CASSPQNGNGYEQYF.